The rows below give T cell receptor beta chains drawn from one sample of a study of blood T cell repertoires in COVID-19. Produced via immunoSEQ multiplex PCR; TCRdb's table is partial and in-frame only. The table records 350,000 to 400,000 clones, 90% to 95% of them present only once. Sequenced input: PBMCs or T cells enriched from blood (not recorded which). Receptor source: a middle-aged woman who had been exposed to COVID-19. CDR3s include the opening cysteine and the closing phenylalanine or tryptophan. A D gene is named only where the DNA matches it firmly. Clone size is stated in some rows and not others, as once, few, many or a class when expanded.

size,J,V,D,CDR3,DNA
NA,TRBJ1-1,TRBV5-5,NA,CASSLLGGNTEAFF,TGTGCCAGCAGCTTGTTGGGGGGAAACACTGAAGCTTTCTTT
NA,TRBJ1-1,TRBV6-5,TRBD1,CARYGTGGGKTEAFF,TGTGCCCGTTATGGGACAGGGGGCGGCAAAACTGAAGCTTTCTTT
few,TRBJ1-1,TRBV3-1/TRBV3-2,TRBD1,CASSQAGGTEAFF,TGTGCCAGCAGCCAAGCAGGGGGAACTGAAGCTTTCTTT
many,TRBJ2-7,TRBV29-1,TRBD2,CSVSASGSLGQYF,TGCAGCGTTTCGGCTAGCGGGTCCTTGGGGCAGTACTTC
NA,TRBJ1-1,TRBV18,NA,CASSPRVMNTEAFF,TGTGCCAGCTCACCCCGAGTTATGAACACTGAAGCTTTCTTT
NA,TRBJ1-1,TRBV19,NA,CASSVLVRGTEAFF,TGTGCCAGTAGTGTACTAGTCCGGGGCACTGAAGCTTTCTTT
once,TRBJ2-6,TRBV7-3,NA,CASSLTGTGSGANVLTF,TGTGCCAGCAGCTTAACGGGAACAGGGTCTGGGGCCAACGTCCTGACTTTC
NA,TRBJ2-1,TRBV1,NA,CTSSQVMGLAGGPLVCNEQFF,TGCACCAGCAGCCAAGTTATGGGTCTAGCGGGAGGGCCGTTGGTTTGCAATGAGCAGTTCTTC
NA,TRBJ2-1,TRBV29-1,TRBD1,CSVRTGDKWGYNEQFF,TGCAGCGTTAGAACAGGGGATAAGTGGGGTTACAATGAGCAGTTCTTC
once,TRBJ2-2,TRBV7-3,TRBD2,CASSSERDEELFF,TGTGCCAGCAGCTCAGAGCGGGACGAGGAGCTGTTTTTT
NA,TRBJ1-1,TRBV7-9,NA,CASSGEQGSVTEAFF,TGTGCCAGCAGCGGCGAACAGGGTAGTGTTACTGAAGCTTTCTTT
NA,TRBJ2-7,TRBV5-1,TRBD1,CASSWGTGVSSYEQYF,TGCGCCAGCAGCTGGGGGACAGGGGTGTCCTCCTACGAGCAGTACTTC
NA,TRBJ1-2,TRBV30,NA,CAWSVQDDHGYTF,TGTGCCTGGAGTGTACAGGATGATCATGGCTACACCTTC
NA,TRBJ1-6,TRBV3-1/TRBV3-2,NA,CASSPTYNSPLHF,TGTGCCAGCAGCCCAACCTATAATTCACCCCTCCACTTT
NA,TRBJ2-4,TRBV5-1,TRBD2,CASSGLGINIQYF,TGCGCCAGTTCGGGACTAGGTATAAACATTCAGTACTTC
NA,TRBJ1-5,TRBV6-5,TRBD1,CASKTQGVSNQPQHF,TGTGCCAGCAAAACACAGGGGGTTAGCAATCAGCCCCAGCATTTT
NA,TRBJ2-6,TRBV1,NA,CTSTPEGTDYGANVLTF,TGCACCAGCACCCCGGAGGGGACCGATTATGGGGCCAACGTCCTGACTTTC
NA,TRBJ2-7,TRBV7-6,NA,CASSKEGVASEQYF,TGTGCCAGCAGCAAAGAGGGGGTAGCGAGCGAGCAGTACTTC
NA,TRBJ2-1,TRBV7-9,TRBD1,CASSPGTGGKDEQFF,TGTGCCAGCAGCCCAGGGACAGGGGGCAAGGATGAGCAGTTCTTC
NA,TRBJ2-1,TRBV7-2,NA,CASSLTLASSFNEQFF,TGTGCCAGCAGCTTAACTCTGGCTAGTTCATTCAATGAGCAGTTCTTC
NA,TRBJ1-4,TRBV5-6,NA,CASSLYRTSEKLFF,TGTGCCAGCAGCTTGTACAGGACCAGCGAAAAACTGTTTTTT
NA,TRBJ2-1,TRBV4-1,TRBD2,CASSHPRASGSSIQGVYNEQFF,TGCGCCAGCAGCCACCCTAGGGCTAGCGGCAGTAGCATCCAAGGGGTCTACAATGAGCAGTTCTTC
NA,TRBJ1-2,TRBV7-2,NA,CASTQKVTDSYGYTF,TGTGCCAGCACCCAAAAGGTGACAGATTCATATGGCTACACCTTC
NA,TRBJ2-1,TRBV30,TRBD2,CAWSEWKGLANNEQFF,TGTGCCTGGAGTGAGTGGAAGGGACTAGCTAACAATGAGCAGTTCTTC
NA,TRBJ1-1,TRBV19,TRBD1,CASSIRDRGEAFF,TGTGCCAGTAGTATCCGGGACAGGGGTGAAGCTTTCTTT
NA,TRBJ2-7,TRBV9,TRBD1,CASSATGGFGYEQYF,TGTGCCAGCAGCGCGACAGGGGGCTTTGGCTACGAGCAGTACTTC
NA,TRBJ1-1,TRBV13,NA,CASSSPGRDRDTEAFF,TGTGCCAGCAGCTCCCCCGGGAGGGATAGGGACACTGAAGCTTTCTTT
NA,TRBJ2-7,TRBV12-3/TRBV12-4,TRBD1,CASRGTGAVEQYF,TGTGCCAGCAGGGGGACAGGGGCGGTCGAGCAGTACTTC
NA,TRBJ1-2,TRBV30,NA,CAWSVSGGGYTF,TGTGCCTGGAGTGTATCTGGCGGTGGCTACACCTTC
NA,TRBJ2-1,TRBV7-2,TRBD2,CASSHQAGGPRNEQFF,TGTGCCAGCAGCCATCAAGCGGGGGGGCCTCGAAATGAGCAGTTCTTC
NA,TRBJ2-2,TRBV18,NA,CASSPPNRGGTGELFF,TGTGCCAGCTCACCACCGAACAGGGGAGGCACCGGGGAGCTGTTTTTT
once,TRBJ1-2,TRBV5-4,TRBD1,CASSLGQTTNYGYTF,TGTGCCAGCAGCCTGGGACAGACCACTAACTATGGCTACACCTTC